The rows below give T cell receptor beta chains drawn from one sample of a study of blood T cell repertoires in COVID-19. Sequencing used immunoSEQ multiplex PCR; TCRdb keeps in-frame clones, though not all of them. The repertoire holds over 250,000 clones, with approximately 87% as singletons. Input material: PBMCs or T cells enriched from blood (not recorded which). The receptors were gathered from a woman between 25 and 40 years old who had recovered from COVID-19. The CDR3 runs from the conserved cysteine through the conserved F or W. The D gene is left open where the match is weak. The size field is filled for only some rows; it gives once, few, many or a size class.

clone_size: .
d_call: .
j_call: TRBJ1-1
v_call: TRBV3-1/TRBV3-2
cdr3_aa: CASSQAGPTMAFF
cdr3_nt: TGTGCCAGCAGCCAAGCAGGGCCCACGATGGCTTTCTTT

clone_size: .
d_call: TRBD1
j_call: TRBJ2-7
v_call: TRBV5-1
cdr3_aa: CASSPGTGSYEQYF
cdr3_nt: TGCGCCAGCAGTCCCGGGACAGGGTCCTACGAGCAGTACTTC

clone_size: .
d_call: .
j_call: TRBJ1-1
v_call: TRBV3-1/TRBV3-2
cdr3_aa: CASSQVRDTEAFF
cdr3_nt: TGTGCCAGCAGCCAAGTACGGGACACTGAAGCTTTCTTT

clone_size: .
d_call: TRBD1
j_call: TRBJ2-5
v_call: TRBV19
cdr3_aa: CASSSDRGRETQYF
cdr3_nt: TGTGCCAGTAGTAGTGACAGGGGGCGAGAGACCCAGTACTTC

clone_size: .
d_call: TRBD2
j_call: TRBJ2-1
v_call: TRBV4-1
cdr3_aa: CASSQAWGGRNEQFF
cdr3_nt: TGCGCCAGCAGCCAAGCCTGGGGGGGGAGGAATGAGCAGTTCTTC

clone_size: .
d_call: .
j_call: TRBJ1-5
v_call: TRBV4-1
cdr3_aa: CASSQRGGDSDQPQHF
cdr3_nt: TGCGCCAGCAGCCAGCGGGGCGGGGACTCCGATCAGCCCCAGCATTTT

clone_size: .
d_call: .
j_call: TRBJ2-2
v_call: TRBV7-3
cdr3_aa: CASSVSGELFF
cdr3_nt: TGTGCCAGCAGCGTCAGTGGGGAGCTGTTTTTT

clone_size: .
d_call: TRBD1
j_call: TRBJ2-3
v_call: TRBV23-1
cdr3_aa: CASSQSGTGQIGPDTQYF
cdr3_nt: TGCGCCAGCAGTCAATCCGGAACGGGACAGATAGGCCCAGATACGCAGTATTTT

clone_size: once
d_call: .
j_call: TRBJ1-2
v_call: TRBV19
cdr3_aa: CASTFRGATGTNYGYTF
cdr3_nt: TGTGCCAGTACCTTTCGAGGGGCAACAGGGACCAACTATGGCTACACCTTC

clone_size: .
d_call: TRBD1
j_call: TRBJ2-2
v_call: TRBV7-2
cdr3_aa: CASRRTGTNTGELFF
cdr3_nt: TGTGCCAGCAGACGGACAGGGACGAACACCGGGGAGCTGTTTTTT

clone_size: .
d_call: TRBD1
j_call: TRBJ2-7
v_call: TRBV15
cdr3_aa: CATSRDVGQGAVEQYF
cdr3_nt: TGTGCCACCAGCAGAGATGTAGGGCAGGGGGCGGTCGAGCAGTACTTC

clone_size: .
d_call: .
j_call: TRBJ1-2
v_call: TRBV27
cdr3_aa: CASSFRGSSGYTF
cdr3_nt: TGTGCCAGCAGTTTTCGAGGGTCGTCTGGCTACACCTTC

clone_size: few
d_call: TRBD2
j_call: TRBJ2-3
v_call: TRBV4-2
cdr3_aa: CASSTPGTSGGAFSTDTQYF
cdr3_nt: TGTGCCAGCAGTACCCCCGGGACTAGCGGGGGGGCCTTTAGCACAGATACGCAGTATTTT

clone_size: .
d_call: TRBD1
j_call: TRBJ2-3
v_call: TRBV9
cdr3_aa: CASRNDRGPDTQYF
cdr3_nt: TGTGCCAGCAGAAATGACAGGGGCCCAGATACGCAGTATTTT

clone_size: .
d_call: .
j_call: TRBJ1-4
v_call: TRBV18
cdr3_aa: CASSPTTATNEKLFF
cdr3_nt: TGTGCCAGCTCACCAACGACAGCAACTAATGAAAAACTGTTTTTT

clone_size: .
d_call: .
j_call: TRBJ1-4
v_call: TRBV4-3
cdr3_aa: CASKGNNEKLFF
cdr3_nt: TGCGCCAGCAAGGGGAATAATGAAAAACTGTTTTTT

clone_size: .
d_call: TRBD2
j_call: TRBJ2-1
v_call: TRBV7-2
cdr3_aa: CASSPPRGSNEQFF
cdr3_nt: TGTGCCAGCTCTCCCCCGCGGGGGTCCAATGAGCAGTTCTTC

clone_size: .
d_call: .
j_call: TRBJ1-5
v_call: TRBV29-1
cdr3_aa: CSVEAGQAQHF
cdr3_nt: TGCAGCGTTGAAGCAGGGCAAGCCCAGCATTTT

clone_size: .
d_call: TRBD1
j_call: TRBJ1-2
v_call: TRBV19
cdr3_aa: CASSIMDRGYGYTF
cdr3_nt: TGTGCCAGTAGTATCATGGACAGGGGCTATGGCTACACCTTC

clone_size: .
d_call: .
j_call: TRBJ1-2
v_call: TRBV25-1
cdr3_aa: CASSDPGGGYGYTF
cdr3_nt: TGTGCCAGCAGTGATCCGGGGGGAGGCTATGGCTACACCTTC

clone_size: .
d_call: TRBD2
j_call: TRBJ2-1
v_call: TRBV5-1
cdr3_aa: CASSSLSGGADNEQFF
cdr3_nt: TGCGCCAGCAGCTCGCTTAGCGGGGGGGCCGACAATGAGCAGTTCTTC

clone_size: .
d_call: .
j_call: TRBJ1-2
v_call: TRBV3-1/TRBV3-2
cdr3_aa: CASRSPRAANYGYTF
cdr3_nt: TGTGCCAGCCGCTCTCCGAGGGCGGCTAACTATGGCTACACCTTC

clone_size: .
d_call: TRBD1
j_call: TRBJ1-5
v_call: TRBV19
cdr3_aa: CASSSTGVGNQPQHF
cdr3_nt: TGTGCCAGTAGTTCGACAGGGGTTGGCAATCAGCCCCAGCATTTT

clone_size: .
d_call: TRBD1
j_call: TRBJ1-2
v_call: TRBV7-9
cdr3_aa: CASSLDRTGGYNGYTF
cdr3_nt: TGTGCCAGCAGCTTAGATCGAACAGGGGGCTATAATGGCTACACCTTC

clone_size: once
d_call: TRBD1
j_call: TRBJ1-5
v_call: TRBV23-1
cdr3_aa: CASSQSTGCWEFFSNQPQHF
cdr3_nt: TGCGCCAGCAGTCAATCGACAGGGTGCTGGGAGTTTTTTAGCAATCAGCCCCAGCATTTT

clone_size: .
d_call: .
j_call: TRBJ2-7
v_call: TRBV7-2
cdr3_aa: CASFKETGASYEQYF
cdr3_nt: TGTGCCAGCTTCAAGGAGACTGGCGCTTCCTACGAGCAGTACTTC

clone_size: .
d_call: TRBD1
j_call: TRBJ1-3
v_call: TRBV7-6
cdr3_aa: CASSPRQGDSGNTIYF
cdr3_nt: TGTGCCAGCAGCCCCAGACAGGGGGACTCTGGAAACACCATATATTTT

clone_size: .
d_call: .
j_call: TRBJ1-3
v_call: TRBV3-1/TRBV3-2
cdr3_aa: CASSHLGGAGNTIYF
cdr3_nt: TGTGCCAGCAGCCATTTAGGCGGGGCGGGAAACACCATATATTTT

clone_size: .
d_call: .
j_call: TRBJ1-3
v_call: TRBV11-2
cdr3_aa: CASRSAGGTQTSGNTIYF
cdr3_nt: TGTGCCAGCAGATCGGCGGGGGGGACACAAACCTCTGGAAACACCATATATTTT

clone_size: .
d_call: TRBD2
j_call: TRBJ2-3
v_call: TRBV4-1
cdr3_aa: CASSQVGLAGSTDTQYF
cdr3_nt: TGCGCCAGCAGCCAAGTTGGGCTAGCGGGGAGCACAGATACGCAGTATTTT

clone_size: once
d_call: TRBD2
j_call: TRBJ2-1
v_call: TRBV11-3
cdr3_aa: CASSRRTSGGRDEQFF
cdr3_nt: TGTGCCAGCAGCCGAAGGACTAGCGGGGGCCGGGATGAGCAGTTCTTC

clone_size: .
d_call: TRBD2
j_call: TRBJ2-7
v_call: TRBV5-1
cdr3_aa: CASSFRTGGFYEQYF
cdr3_nt: TGCGCCAGCAGCTTCAGGACGGGAGGGTTTTACGAGCAGTACTTC

clone_size: .
d_call: TRBD1
j_call: TRBJ1-4
v_call: TRBV5-6
cdr3_aa: CASSSPRQGGPNEKLFF
cdr3_nt: TGTGCCAGCAGCTCCCCCCGACAGGGTGGCCCTAATGAAAAACTGTTTTTT

clone_size: .
d_call: TRBD1
j_call: TRBJ1-2
v_call: TRBV9
cdr3_aa: CASEKGGGYGYTF
cdr3_nt: TGTGCCTCCGAGAAAGGGGGCGGCTATGGCTACACCTTC

clone_size: .
d_call: .
j_call: TRBJ1-1
v_call: TRBV28
cdr3_aa: CASSLFAGVFFNTEAFF
cdr3_nt: TGTGCCAGCAGTTTATTTGCCGGGGTTTTTTTTAACACTGAAGCTTTCTTT

clone_size: few
d_call: .
j_call: TRBJ1-5
v_call: TRBV5-1
cdr3_aa: CASSLGTGGSNQPQHF
cdr3_nt: TGCGCCAGCAGCTTGGGAACGGGAGGAAGCAATCAGCCCCAGCATTTT

clone_size: .
d_call: .
j_call: TRBJ1-1
v_call: TRBV11-2
cdr3_aa: CASSFGQLNTEAFF
cdr3_nt: TGTGCCAGCAGCTTCGGTCAACTGAACACTGAAGCTTTCTTT

clone_size: .
d_call: TRBD1
j_call: TRBJ1-5
v_call: TRBV6-5
cdr3_aa: CASSRDRESQPQHF
cdr3_nt: TGTGCCAGCAGTAGGGACAGGGAGAGTCAGCCCCAGCATTTT

clone_size: .
d_call: .
j_call: TRBJ2-3
v_call: TRBV6-1
cdr3_aa: CASSEAPGVDTQYF
cdr3_nt: TGTGCCAGCAGTGAAGCGCCGGGGGTAGATACGCAGTATTTT

clone_size: .
d_call: TRBD1
j_call: TRBJ2-7
v_call: TRBV6-5
cdr3_aa: CASSYSGQVHEQYF
cdr3_nt: TGTGCCAGCAGTTACTCCGGACAGGTCCACGAGCAGTACTTC

clone_size: .
d_call: TRBD2
j_call: TRBJ2-5
v_call: TRBV5-1
cdr3_aa: CASSFGGTSEETQYF
cdr3_nt: TGCGCCAGCAGCTTTGGGGGGACTAGCGAGGAGACCCAGTACTTC

clone_size: .
d_call: TRBD1
j_call: TRBJ1-4
v_call: TRBV7-9
cdr3_aa: CASSSRDRNEKLFF
cdr3_nt: TGTGCCAGCAGCTCCCGGGACAGAAATGAAAAACTGTTTTTT

clone_size: .
d_call: TRBD2
j_call: TRBJ2-3
v_call: TRBV9
cdr3_aa: CASSVGAGGPLDTQYF
cdr3_nt: TGTGCCAGCAGCGTAGGAGCGGGGGGGCCTCTGGATACGCAGTATTTT

clone_size: .
d_call: TRBD2
j_call: TRBJ2-1
v_call: TRBV18
cdr3_aa: CASSPLGRVTYNEQFF
cdr3_nt: TGTGCCAGCTCACCGTTGGGGAGGGTAACCTACAATGAGCAGTTCTTC

clone_size: once
d_call: TRBD2
j_call: TRBJ2-7
v_call: TRBV6-5
cdr3_aa: CASHYGGSTYEQYF
cdr3_nt: TGTGCCAGCCATTACGGGGGGTCCACCTACGAGCAGTACTTC

clone_size: .
d_call: .
j_call: TRBJ2-3
v_call: TRBV5-6
cdr3_aa: CASSLGGRAGDF
cdr3_nt: TGTGCCAGCAGCTTGGGTGGCAGGGCTGGGGATTTT

clone_size: .
d_call: TRBD1
j_call: TRBJ1-2
v_call: TRBV11-2
cdr3_aa: CASGFRQGAIYGYTF
cdr3_nt: TGTGCCAGCGGTTTCAGACAGGGGGCCATCTATGGCTACACCTTC

clone_size: .
d_call: .
j_call: TRBJ1-5
v_call: TRBV19
cdr3_aa: CASSKIVGGNQPQHF
cdr3_nt: TGTGCCAGTAGTAAGATAGTGGGGGGAAATCAGCCCCAGCATTTT

clone_size: .
d_call: TRBD2
j_call: TRBJ2-7
v_call: TRBV2
cdr3_aa: CASSGLAGGRQYF
cdr3_nt: TGTGCCAGCAGCGGACTAGCGGGGGGGCGGCAGTACTTC

clone_size: .
d_call: .
j_call: TRBJ2-7
v_call: TRBV4-1
cdr3_aa: CASSQVLAHDSYEQYF
cdr3_nt: TGCGCCAGCAGCCAAGTACTAGCTCATGACTCCTACGAGCAGTACTTC

clone_size: .
d_call: TRBD1
j_call: TRBJ2-7
v_call: TRBV10-3
cdr3_aa: CAISESLDQRGQGLVEQYF
cdr3_nt: TGTGCCATCAGTGAGTCCCTTGACCAACGGGGACAGGGGCTGGTCGAGCAGTACTTC

clone_size: once
d_call: .
j_call: TRBJ1-1
v_call: TRBV7-9
cdr3_aa: CASSFLWEGPNTEAFF
cdr3_nt: TGTGCCAGCAGCTTCTTATGGGAGGGACCGAACACTGAAGCTTTCTTT

clone_size: .
d_call: TRBD1
j_call: TRBJ1-4
v_call: TRBV5-6
cdr3_aa: CASSLVSEGQGNEKLFF
cdr3_nt: TGTGCCAGCAGCTTGGTATCCGAGGGACAGGGGAATGAAAAACTGTTTTTT

clone_size: .
d_call: .
j_call: TRBJ1-5
v_call: TRBV19
cdr3_aa: CASSILTHNQPQHF
cdr3_nt: TGTGCCAGTAGTATTCTCACACATAATCAGCCCCAGCATTTT